This entry is about one TCR beta chain. What it recognizes is unknown. Deletions cut 3 bases from V and 4 bases from J, with 15 bases between. This CDR3 contains 14 residues. The germline V gene encodes CDR1 GTSNPN and CDR2 SVGIG (reference sequence). Data came from immunoSEQ multiplex PCR; TCRdb stores just in-frame clones and leaves some out. This repertoire shows around 70,000 clones, around 81% found once; its top ten account for 3.5% to 5%. The record originates from a study of radiotherapy plus CTLA-4 blockade in lung cancer. Study as a whole: Patients showed objective responses in 15% to 20% of cases and disease control in more than 25%. General study points: Clones derived from tumor TCRs expanded in blood after radiotherapy plus ipilimumab. Increased serum interferon-beta after radiation also reportedly predicted response strongly.

Focal radiation with ipilimumab CTLA-4 blockade was given to patients with chemo-refractory metastatic non-small-cell lung cancer. This specimen was peripheral blood, taken from a patient treated with radiotherapy plus ipilimumab. The chain has TRBV30 and TRBJ2-5; possibly TRBD2 for D (6 bases). The clonotype comes from a human donor with non-small cell lung cancer who had a partial response to radiotherapy plus ipilimumab. CDR3 amino acids: CAWSRTSNGETQYF. CDR3 DNA: TGTGCCTGGAGCCGTACTAGCAATGGAGAGACCCAGTACTTC.